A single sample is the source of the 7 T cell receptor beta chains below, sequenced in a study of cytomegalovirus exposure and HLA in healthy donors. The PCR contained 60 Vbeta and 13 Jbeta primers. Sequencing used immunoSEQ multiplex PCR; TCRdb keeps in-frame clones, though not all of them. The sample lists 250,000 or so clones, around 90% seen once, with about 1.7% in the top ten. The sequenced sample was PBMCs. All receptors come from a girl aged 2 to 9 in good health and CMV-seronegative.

CDR3 in amino acids: CASSRRQDTEAFF. Here the CDR3 DNA reads TGTGCCAGCAGCCGACGCCAGGACACTGAAGCTTTCTTT. V and J are TRBV7-9 and TRBJ1-1; D uncertain. V lost 5 bases and J 3 bases, leaving 10 bases between the germline ends. CDR1 is SEHNR and CDR2 is FQNEAQ in the germline V gene (reference sequence). The CDR3 length is 13 residues.

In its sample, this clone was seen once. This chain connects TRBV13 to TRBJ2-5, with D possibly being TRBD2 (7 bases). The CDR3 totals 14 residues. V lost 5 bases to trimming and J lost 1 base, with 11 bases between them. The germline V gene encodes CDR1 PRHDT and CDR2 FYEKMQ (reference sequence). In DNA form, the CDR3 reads TGTGCCAGCAGCCGGCGGGGGCTCCAAGAGACCCAGTACTTC. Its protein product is CASSRRGLQETQYF.

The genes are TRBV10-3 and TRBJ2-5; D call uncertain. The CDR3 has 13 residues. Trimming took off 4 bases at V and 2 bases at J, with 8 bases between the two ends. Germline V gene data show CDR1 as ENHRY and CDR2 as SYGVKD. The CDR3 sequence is CAISAGFQETQYF. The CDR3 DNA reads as TGTGCCATCAGTGCTGGCTTTCAAGAGACCCAGTACTTC.

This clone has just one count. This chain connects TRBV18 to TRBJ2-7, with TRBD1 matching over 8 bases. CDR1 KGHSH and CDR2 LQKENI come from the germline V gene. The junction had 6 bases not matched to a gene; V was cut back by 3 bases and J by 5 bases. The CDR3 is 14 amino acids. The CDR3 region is CASSPKTGDDEQYF. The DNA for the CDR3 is TGTGCCAGCTCACCGAAGACAGGGGACGACGAGCAGTACTTC.

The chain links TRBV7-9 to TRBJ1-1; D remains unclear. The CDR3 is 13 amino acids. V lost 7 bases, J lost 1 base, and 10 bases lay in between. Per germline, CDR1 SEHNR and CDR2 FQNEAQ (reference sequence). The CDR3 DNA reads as TGTGCCAGCACTGGCGGCGGGAACACTGAAGCTTTCTTT. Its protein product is CASTGGGNTEAFF.

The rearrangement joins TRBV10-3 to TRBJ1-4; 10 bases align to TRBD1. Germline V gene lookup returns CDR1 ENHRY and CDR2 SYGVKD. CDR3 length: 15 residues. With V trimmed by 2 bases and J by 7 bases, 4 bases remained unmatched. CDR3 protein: CAISERQGAFEKLFF. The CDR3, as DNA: TGTGCCATCAGTGAGCGACAGGGGGCTTTTGAAAAACTGTTTTTT.

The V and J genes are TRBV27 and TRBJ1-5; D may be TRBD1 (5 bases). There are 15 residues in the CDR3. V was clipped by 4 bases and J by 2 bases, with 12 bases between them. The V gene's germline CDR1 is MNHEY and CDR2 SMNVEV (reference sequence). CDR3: CASSSGDAGNQPQHF. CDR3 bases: TGTGCCAGCAGTTCGGGGGATGCGGGCAATCAGCCCCAGCATTTT.